This TCR beta chain was captured in a study of graft-versus-host responses after intestinal transplantation. About the research overall: Induction using anti-thymocyte globulin, followed by tacrolimus and steroids for two to three years, was given to all recipients.

In regard to this clone: What it recognizes is unknown.

Germline CDR1 and CDR2: MGHRA and YSYEKL. The CDR3 is made up of 15 amino acids. Trimming removed 8 bases from V and 4 bases from J, with 15 bases in between. General study points: Detection of GvH clones occurred in recipient marrow, and some had their first appearance in ileum or blood.

TCRdb keeps only in-frame clones here, not all; method: immunoSEQ multiplex PCR. The sample lists about 110,000 clones, 85% to 95% occurring once. The chain has TRBV4-1 and TRBJ2-6, with D perhaps TRBD1 (5 bases). Source: unstimulated CD8+ T cells sorted from spleen or lymph node cells, taken before transplant. This clonotype was sampled from a human donor who was the organ donor for an intestinal transplant. The CDR3 nucleotides read TGCGCCAGCCTAGGAGTAGGGGTCGGGGCCAACGTCCTGACTTTC. Its translation is CASLGVGVGANVLTF.